This T cell receptor (beta chain) was identified during a study of cytomegalovirus exposure and HLA in healthy donors. General study results and limits: In a later analysis, at a false discovery rate of 0.05, fewer than 20,000 TCR beta sequences matched HLA alleles. The records held CMV serostatus as the only immune exposure information.

Trimming pared 0 bases from V and 0 bases from J, leaving 15 bases between. The germline gives CDR1 SGDLS, CDR2 YYNGEE. This CDR3 has 17 residues. Primers: 60 Vbeta forward and 13 Jbeta reverse. Original data processing: In a later analysis, the count reached some 75 million unique TCR beta chains, with approximately 11 million shared. TCRdb's table, derived via immunoSEQ multiplex PCR, lists solely in-frame clones and lacks some. That table gives V, J and clone size, and the DNA gave D and trimming. The sample lists about 180,000 clones; just over 75% were seen once. A note on this clone: What it binds is unknown.

The TCR was taken from a woman aged 60-70 years in good health and CMV-seropositive. Input material: PBMCs. The chain combines TRBV9 with TRBJ1-2; no definite D call. The CDR3 DNA is TGTGCCAGCAGCGTAGTGGGAGGGCCGACACCTAACTATGGCTACACCTTC. Protein sequence: CASSVVGGPTPNYGYTF.